The 27 T cell receptor beta chains given below trace back to one sample, sequenced in a study of blood T cell repertoires in COVID-19. The method was immunoSEQ multiplex PCR; TCRdb's version includes in-frame clones alone and lacks a portion of them. This sample carries tens of thousands of clones, roughly four fifths of them seen once, and the ten largest clones take 7% to 9%. Input material: peripheral blood. Receptors originate from a human donor in a cohort sampled during active COVID-19.

The gene calls are TRBV7-2 and TRBJ2-7; 9 bases are shared with TRBD1. Germline-derived CDR1 and CDR2 are SGHTA and FQGNSA. Unmatched junction bases numbered 10, after V lost 5 bases and J lost 5 bases. CDR3 size: 15 residues. CDR3 bases: TGTGCCAGCAGCAGAGCCGGGACAGGGTTTCACGAGCAGTACTTC. Translation gives CASSRAGTGFHEQYF.

The DNA of the CDR3 is TGTGCCAGTAGTGTAGGTAGCGGGGGGAGCACAGATACGCAGTATTTT. It translates to CASSVGSGGSTDTQYF. The gene calls are TRBV19 and TRBJ2-3; the match to TRBD2 covers 10 bases. V lost 5 bases to trimming and J lost 0 bases; unmatched junction nucleotides: 5. This CDR3 is 16 amino acids long. Germline CDR1 is LNHDA and CDR2 is SQIVND (reference sequence). The whole variable domain, remainder taken from reference TRBV19 and TRBJ2-3, is DGGITQSPKYLFRKEGQNVTLSCEQNLNHDAMYWYRQDPGQGLRLIYYSQIVNDFQKGDIAEGYSVSREKKESFPLTVTSAQKNPTAFYLCASSVGSGGSTDTQYFGPGTRLTVL.

This rearrangement joins TRBV4-1 to TRBJ2-7, with 7 bases matching TRBD1. Germline values: CDR1 MGHRA, CDR2 YSYEKL. This CDR3 has 15 amino acids. J lost 4 bases, V lost 2 bases, and 8 bases had no gene match. CDR3 sequence: CASSQWDRDPYEQYF. The CDR3 DNA reads TGCGCCAGCAGCCAATGGGACAGAGACCCGTACGAGCAGTACTTC.

The chain uses TRBV3-1 (or the pseudogene TRBV3-2) and TRBJ1-5, with D possibly being TRBD1 (6 bases). V lost 4 bases and J lost 4, with 14 bases in between. The CDR3 covers 15 residues. Germline CDR1 and CDR2: LGHDT and YNNKEL (reference sequence). Here the CDR3 reads CASSPEGQSNQPQHF. Here the CDR3 DNA reads TGTGCCAGCAGCCCGGAAGGACAGTCGAATCAGCCCCAGCATTTT.

The chain links TRBV25-1 to TRBJ2-7; TRBD2 might be the D (6 bases). The CDR3 is made up of 12 amino acids. Trimming removed 3 bases from V and 9 bases from J, with 12 bases in between. CDR1 is MGHDK and CDR2 is SYGVNS in the germline V gene. In nucleotides, the CDR3 is TGTGCCAGCAGTGATTTTGTGGGGGGGCAGTACTTC. Its translation: CASSDFVGGQYF.

V and J are TRBV5-1 and TRBJ1-4; TRBD1 matches at 7 bases. The CDR3 is made up of 14 amino acids. Germline V lookup: CDR1 SGHRS, CDR2 YFSETQ. The junction had 2 bases not matched to a gene; V was cut back by 2 bases and J by 4 bases. CDR3 amino acids: CASSLQGFNEKLFF. CDR3 bases: TGCGCCAGCAGCTTACAGGGGTTTAATGAAAAACTGTTTTTT.

V usage is TRBV5-1 and J usage is TRBJ2-5; 8 bases fit TRBD1. The ends lost 6 bases at V and 5 bases at J; junction bases unmatched: 12. The germline gives CDR1 SGHRS, CDR2 YFSETQ. The CDR3 runs 15 residues. The CDR3 DNA is TGCGCCAGCACCTCCGGGCCAGGGGGCTGGGAGACCCAGTACTTC. This sequence encodes CASTSGPGGWETQYF.

As concerns this clone: Other nucleotide sequences from this sample produce the same CDR3. The chain combines TRBV29-1 with TRBJ1-2; 7 nucleotides align to TRBD1. The CDR3 is made up of 12 amino acids. J gave up 5 bases and V 4 bases, and 4 bases lay outside the gene matches. CDR1 SQVTM and CDR2 ANQGSEA come from the germline V gene. The DNA of the CDR3 is TGCAGCGTTGGACAGGGTGGATATGGCTACACCTTC. Residues: CSVGQGGYGYTF.

The rearrangement joins TRBV19 to TRBJ1-3; D gene ambiguous. The CDR3 has 13 residues. The V gene's germline CDR1 is LNHDA and CDR2 SQIVND (reference sequence). V lost 7 bases and J lost 0, with 7 bases in between. CDR3 protein: CASIKSSGNTIYF. Here the CDR3 DNA reads TGTGCCAGTATAAAGAGCTCTGGAAACACCATATATTTT.

The chain joins TRBV12-3 or TRBV12-4 to TRBJ1-2, with a tentative D call TRBD1 (5 bases). Between the trimmed V and J ends, which lost 3 bases and 7 bases, there was a span of 12 bases. This CDR3 has 13 amino acids. DNA of the CDR3: TGTGCCAGCAGTTTTGGCAGGGTGGGTGGCTACACCTTC. It specifies CASSFGRVGGYTF.

This sequence joins TRBV7-3 and TRBJ1-1; unclear D gene. Germline V gene sequence: CDR1 SGHTA, CDR2 FQGTGA. V gave up 6 bases and J gave up 8 bases, with 16 bases separating them. CDR3 length: 13 residues. The CDR3 protein is CASRPQASSEAFF. The CDR3 DNA reads TGTGCCAGCAGACCCCAGGCCTCGTCGGAAGCTTTCTTT.

This sequence joins TRBV2 and TRBJ2-7; D gene uncertain. The CDR3 totals 14 residues. The germline V gene has CDR1 SNHLY and CDR2 FYNNEI. Trimming cost V 3 bases and J 2 bases, with 11 bases left between them. The CDR3 sequence is CASSDGGDPYEQYF. CDR3 DNA: TGTGCCAGCAGTGACGGCGGAGATCCCTACGAGCAGTACTTC. The full variable domain, its missing parts supplied by reference TRBV2 and TRBJ2-7, is EPEVTQTPSHQVTQMGQEVILRCVPISNHLYFYWYRQILGQKVEFLVSFYNNEISEKSEIFDDQFSVERPDGSNFTLKIRSTKLEDSAMYFCASSDGGDPYEQYFGPGTRLTVT.

The chain uses TRBV30 and TRBJ1-5, with D unclear. Germline assignment: CDR1 GTSNPN and CDR2 SVGIG (reference sequence). The ends were cut back, 2 bases at V and 4 bases at J, with 21 bases in the middle. The CDR3 is 17 amino acids. CDR3 sequence reads: CAWSPPAGVFSNQPQHF. CDR3 nucleotide sequence: TGTGCCTGGAGTCCCCCCGCAGGTGTCTTTTCAAATCAGCCCCAGCATTTT. The variable domain in full, with the rest retrieved from reference TRBV30 and TRBJ1-5, is SQTIHQWPATLVQPVGSPLSLECTVEGTSNPNLYWYRQAAGRGLQLLFYSVGIGQISSEVPQNLSASRPQDRQFILSSKKLLLSDSGFYLCAWSPPAGVFSNQPQHFGDGTRLSIL.

V usage is TRBV6-6 and J usage is TRBJ1-2; D gene ambiguous. The CDR3 is 16 residues long. Between the trimmed V and J ends, which lost 8 bases and 6 bases, there was a span of 25 bases. The germline CDR1 and CDR2 sequences are MNHNY and SVGAGI (reference sequence). The CDR3 sequence is CASERHRKDEHHGYTF. Written as DNA, the CDR3 is TGTGCCAGCGAAAGACATCGAAAAGACGAACACCATGGCTACACCTTC.

V is TRBV3-1 (or the pseudogene TRBV3-2) and J is TRBJ1-3, with D unresolved. V lost 0 bases to trimming and J lost 8 bases, with 17 bases between them. The CDR3 consists of 16 residues. Germline V lookup: CDR1 LGHDT, CDR2 YNNKEL (reference sequence). This CDR3 is CASSQDRTLCADTIYF. The CDR3 DNA follows: TGTGCCAGCAGCCAAGACAGAACCCTCTGCGCGGACACCATATATTTT.

CDR3 region: CAALASYEQYF. CDR3 nucleotides: TGTGCCGCTCTTGCGTCATACGAGCAGTACTTC. V usage is TRBV6-5 and J usage is TRBJ2-7; D is uncertain. V was pared by 11 bases and J by 4 bases, with 12 bases between. The V gene's germline CDR1 is MNHEY and CDR2 SVGAGI. The CDR3 is 11 amino acids.

The chain employs TRBV5-4 and TRBJ1-6; no reliable D call. Trimming pared 5 bases from V and 1 base from J, leaving 10 bases between. This CDR3 comprises 15 residues. Germline V gene lookup returns CDR1 SGHNT and CDR2 YYREEE (reference sequence). The CDR3 region has the DNA TGTGCCAGCAGGAGCCGGGGTTCCTATAATTCACCCCTCCACTTT. This codes for CASRSRGSYNSPLHF.

A single count supports this clone. The chain couples TRBV7-2 to TRBJ1-6; no clear D gene. The CDR3 runs to 15 residues. V lost 4 bases, J lost 7 bases, and 14 bases lay in between. The germline CDR1 and CDR2 sequences are SGHTA and FQGNSA. The CDR3, as DNA: TGTGCCAGCAGCTCCGGTGGTTTTATGAATTCACCCCTCCACTTT. Protein: CASSSGGFMNSPLHF.

The chain uses TRBV14 and TRBJ1-2; D is undetermined. The CDR3 totals 13 residues. V was shortened by 4 bases and J by 1 base, with 7 bases between the two germline ends. The germline CDR1 and CDR2 sequences are SGHDN and FVKESK. The CDR3 DNA reads TGTGCCAGCAGCCCCTATGATAACTATGGCTACACCTTC. It translates to CASSPYDNYGYTF.

The V and J genes are TRBV28 and TRBJ1-5; maybe TRBD1 (6 bases). CDR1 and CDR2 (germline): MDHEN, SYDVKM. This CDR3 comprises 14 residues. Trimming cost V 6 bases and J 6 bases, with 15 bases left between them. CDR3 bases: TGTGCCAGCAGCCCTTTGGGGGGGGCTCAGCCCCAGCATTTT. Protein product: CASSPLGGAQPQHF.

The gene calls are TRBV4-3 and TRBJ2-7, with 10 positions matching TRBD1. V lost 1 base to trimming and J lost 5 bases; unmatched junction nucleotides: 2. This CDR3 comprises 14 residues. CDR1 is LGHNA, CDR2 YSLEER, per germline. The CDR3 loop is CASSQVDRGNEQYF. The CDR3 DNA reads as TGCGCCAGCAGCCAAGTGGACAGGGGGAACGAGCAGTACTTC.

CDR3 DNA: TGTGCCAGCTCATCAACAAGGGGCTCCTACGAGCAGTACTTC. Encoded protein: CASSSTRGSYEQYF. The chain carries TRBV18 and TRBJ2-7; perhaps TRBD1 as D (5 bases). V shed 5 bases and J shed 0 bases, with 11 bases lying between them. The V gene's germline CDR1 is KGHSH and CDR2 LQKENI. CDR3 length: 14 residues.

This sequence joins TRBV10-3 and TRBJ1-1; 7 nucleotides agree with TRBD1. The CDR3 is 13 amino acids. Trimming removed 10 bases from V and 1 base from J; junction bases left unmatched: 6. CDR1 and CDR2 (germline): ENHRY, SYGVKD. CDR3 region: CATVGQKNTEAFF. The CDR3 region has the DNA TGTGCCACCGTGGGACAGAAGAACACTGAAGCTTTCTTT.

This sequence joins TRBV12-3 or TRBV12-4 and TRBJ1-6; D gene uncertain. The ends were cut back, 4 bases at V and 9 bases at J, with 10 bases in the middle. There are 13 residues in the CDR3. The CDR3 bases are TGTGCCAGCAGTTCACGGGATGGTTCACCCCTCCACTTT. It specifies CASSSRDGSPLHF.

This chain links TRBV7-2 with TRBJ1-2, with no clear D. This CDR3 contains 15 residues. Germline CDR1 and CDR2: SGHTA and FQGNSA. The V end was cut by 0 bases, the J end by 0 bases, with 8 bases between. The DNA of the CDR3 is TGTGCCAGCAGCTTAGCCCCGGGGTCTAACTATGGCTACACCTTC. Amino acid sequence: CASSLAPGSNYGYTF.

The chain uses TRBV11-2 and TRBJ1-6, with D perhaps matching TRBD1 (6 bases). Trimming left V 3 bases short and J 9 bases short, with 15 bases between. Germline lookup yields CDR1 SGHAT and CDR2 FQNNGV. The CDR3 extends over 15 amino acids. The CDR3 here is CASSFLQGEGSPLHF. Written as DNA, the CDR3 is TGTGCCAGCAGCTTCTTACAGGGAGAGGGTTCACCCCTCCACTTT.

The chain links TRBV28 to TRBJ1-2; TRBD1 matches at 12 bases. V was clipped by 6 bases and J by 7 bases; unmatched bases: 6. The CDR3 spans 14 residues. Germline loops: CDR1 MDHEN, CDR2 SYDVKM. The CDR3: CASSRDRGLGGYTF. DNA for the CDR3: TGTGCCAGCAGCCGGGACAGGGGGCTCGGTGGCTACACCTTC.